This T cell receptor (beta chain) stems from a study of T cell clonotyping in hematopoietic cell transplantation (TCRdb year 2021). Context from the whole study: The study collected 120 to 150 blood samples from approximately 40 consecutive transplant recipients and their related donors. Patient recruitment ran from late 2015 to January 2017, and follow-up continued until late 2020 or death.

Concerning this clone: The target of this receptor is not known. Within one base of it there is no much larger clone, and no base qualities were kept.

CDR1 MDHEN and CDR2 SYDVKM were looked up in the germline V gene. V and J are truncated by 1 base and 1 base respectively, leaving an intervening sequence of 13 bases. The CDR3 spans 16 residues, from the cysteine through the phenylalanine. CDR3 DNA only is kept here, 48 bases in frame from base 1. The full study reports these points: A decrease in recipient TCR diversity was observed after transplant, and a progressive increase in pathologically expanded clonotypes was seen from day 30 to day 180. Just a small fraction of recipient repertoires overlapped with donor repertoires, and more than 95% appeared de novo at the given depth. Donor and pretransplant recipient Inverse Simpson Index values predicted broader posttransplant TCR repertoire diversity. The sample size was limited and the cells went unsorted, which meant the CD4 and CD8 repertoire contributions could not be told apart.

The sample's time point, from its label and the paper: 180 days after allo-HCT. Blood from recipients was drawn about 28 days before transplant and again at days 30, 100 and 180 after transplant. Nuclei Lysis Solution was used to extract genomic DNA from fresh or cryopreserved unfractionated peripheral blood mononuclear cells. The immunoSEQ assay, a bias-controlled multiplex PCR using V- and J-specific primers, was used to amplify TCR beta CDR3 regions from genomic DNA. A proprietary barcode and Illumina adapter sequences were added to the CDR3 amplicons in a second PCR step. CDR3 libraries were sequenced on an Illumina MiSeq instrument. For the original study's pipeline: Export and quality control were handled in immunoSEQ Analyzer 3.0, while downstream analyses relied on R Bioconductor and Immunarch. Only productive rearrangements within the normalized downsampled data set were used in the calculation of repertoire metrics. Clonotypes larger than 5 templates in the normalized cohort were defined as pathologically expanded. The Inverse Simpson Index served as the measure of repertoire diversity. To capture all clonotypes, CMV-specificity analyses were performed on the non-normalized data set. Drawn from immuneACCESS, this table holds only the in-frame rearrangements with V and J called that TCRdb kept. Clones are partly lost; checked studies trace under half to an unresolved V gene and leave the rest unexplained. The V and J calls and clone size come from that table; D and trimming were worked out from the DNA. For this sample the table gives several thousand clones, of which 86% were detected only once. The top ten clonotypes cover approximately 40% of the sample.

The V gene is TRBV28 and the J gene is TRBJ1-2; no D segment can be confidently identified. The receptor was isolated from a human patient who had an allogeneic stem cell transplant, so the T cells may come from the graft donor. The donor label of this sample is uncertain. Some clones in this sample may be carry-over from other donors' samples. Sequenced here: PBMCs, sampled 180 days after allogeneic stem cell transplant. The DNA sequence is TGTGCCAGCAGTTTATCCCCGCCGAAAATTAACTATGGCTACACCTTC. This sequence encodes CASSLSPPKINYGYTF.